Below, 27 T cell receptor beta chains from the same sample are listed, as sequenced in a study of blood T cells in healthy people across ages (dated by TCRdb to about 2015). Library prep was done by 5' RACE. The sequencing machine was an Illumina HiSeq 2500. A second PCR of roughly 7 to 12 cycles was run with a J-beta primer mix and a sample-barcoded 5' primer. TCRdb applied fastp at Q25 and MiXCR to the public reads, then kept only in-frame beta chains. Here each entry gathers all rows of one CDR3 protein and keeps the most common genes and DNA. In this sample the table shows fewer than 1,000,000 distinct CDR3 sequences, about 47% of which occur a single time. Of the sample, roughly 20% falls within the top ten clones. Sequencing was carried out using blood. These receptors came from a man older than 75 in good health.

The rearrangement joins TRBV4-2 to TRBJ1-3, with no clear D. This CDR3 comprises 15 residues. CDR1 LGHNA and CDR2 YNFKEQ come from the germline V gene. V lost 0 bases to trimming and J lost 3 bases, with 9 bases between them. This CDR3 reads CASSQDPGLGNTIYF. The DNA for the CDR3 is TGTGCCAGCAGCCAAGACCCAGGTCTTGGAAACACCATATATTTT.

In this sample, this clonotype turned up a few times. The chain uses TRBV12-3 or TRBV12-4 and TRBJ1-4; no definite D call. V shed 6 bases and J shed 5 bases, with 16 bases lying between them. The CDR3 contains 15 residues. CDR3 bases: TGTGCCAGCAGGGTGTCTGGGGAAAGAAATGAAAAACTGTTTTTT. This gives the protein CASRVSGERNEKLFF.

The table lists this clonotype with a count of one. This sequence joins TRBV28 and TRBJ1-6, with D possibly TRBD1 on 5 matching bases. The ends were cut back, 5 bases at V and 9 bases at J, with 17 bases in the middle. The CDR3 consists of 15 residues. Germline V gene lookup returns CDR1 MDHEN and CDR2 SYDVKM. The CDR3 here is CASSPPQGNSSPLHF. CDR3 nucleotides: TGTGCCAGCAGTCCTCCGCAGGGAAATAGTTCACCCCTCCACTTT.

This clonotype was seen repeatedly, ten times or more. The rearrangement uses TRBV7-2 and TRBJ2-5, with D maybe TRBD1 (6 bases). The CDR3 has 14 amino acids. The germline CDR1 and CDR2 sequences are SGHTA and FQGNSA. V lost 5 bases, J lost 3 bases, and 13 bases lay in between. CDR3 sequence (DNA): TGTGCCAGCAGCCCCTGGGACATCAAAGAGACCCAGTACTTC. Protein: CASSPWDIKETQYF.

This clonotype was detected only a few times. The chain combines TRBV28 with TRBJ2-7; the D is unclear. The germline gives CDR1 MDHEN, CDR2 SYDVKM. The V and J ends lost 3 bases and 5 bases respectively, with 17 bases between them. The CDR3 is 15 residues long. CDR3 in amino acids: CASSLPLGDFDEQYF. The CDR3 DNA follows: TGTGCCAGCAGTTTGCCCCTCGGAGATTTCGACGAGCAGTACTTC.

This clonotype was counted between two and nine times. The V and J genes are TRBV5-1 and TRBJ1-5; TRBD1 matches at 7 bases. In germline, CDR1 is SGHRS, CDR2 YFSETQ. With 2 bases clipped from V and 7 bases from J, the junction kept 6 bases outside the gene matches. The CDR3 consists of 14 residues. The CDR3 coding sequence is TGCGCCAGCAGCTTAGGGACAGTCGGCCAGCCCCAGCATTTT. Residues: CASSLGTVGQPQHF.

This clonotype has a count of ten or more. Since a much larger clone is just one base distant, this may be a read error. The CDR3 is CSARDRENHYEQYF. CDR3 coding DNA: TGCAGTGCGAGAGACCGAGAGAATCACTACGAGCAGTACTTC. The chain employs TRBV20-1 and TRBJ2-7, with D unresolved. This CDR3 comprises 14 residues. Germline V gives CDR1 DFQATT, CDR2 SNEGSKA (reference sequence).

The rearrangement uses TRBV27 and TRBJ2-3, with D unresolved. The germline CDR1 and CDR2 sequences are MNHEY and SMNVEV (reference sequence). The CDR3 contains 14 residues. The V gene lost 5 bases and the J gene lost 4 bases, with 13 bases spanning the gap. As DNA, the CDR3 is TGTGCCAGCAGTCCCTCAACGGGTTCAGATACGCAGTATTTT. This sequence encodes CASSPSTGSDTQYF.

This clonotype has a handful of counts. V and J are TRBV7-2 and TRBJ2-5; TRBD2 matches 12 bases. Germline V gene sequence: CDR1 SGHTA, CDR2 FQGNSA. The CDR3 is 18 residues long. J gave up 2 bases and V 1 base, and 8 bases lay outside the gene matches. CDR3 in DNA: TGTGCCAGCAGCTTAGGGGCCCCCGGGACTAGCGGGCAAGAGACCCAGTACTTC. Its translation is CASSLGAPGTSGQETQYF.

This clonotype has more than one count but fewer than ten. The rearrangement links TRBV7-9 to TRBJ2-7, with TRBD2 as a possible D gene (6 bases). This CDR3 is built from 14 residues. Trimming took 5 bases from V and 4 from J, leaving 15 bases between them. Germline CDR1 SEHNR, CDR2 FQNEAQ (reference sequence). Here the CDR3 reads CASSPRDLPYEQYF. The CDR3 bases are TGTGCCAGCAGCCCACGGGACTTGCCTTACGAGCAGTACTTC.

The J gene is TRBJ2-3, the V gene TRBV7-9; D not resolved. The CDR3 is made up of 12 amino acids. V dropped 5 bases and J dropped 6 bases, with 9 bases sitting between them. Germline lookup yields CDR1 SEHNR and CDR2 FQNEAQ (reference sequence). The CDR3 protein is CASSTTQDTQYF. The CDR3, as DNA: TGTGCCAGCAGCACTACACAGGATACGCAGTATTTT.

This clonotype was observed many times. This chain uses TRBV7-2 with TRBJ2-5; D not resolved. Trimming cost V 5 bases and J 7 bases, with 11 bases left between them. This CDR3 is built from 12 residues. The V gene's germline CDR1 is SGHTA and CDR2 FQGNSA. The CDR3 is CASSASIGTQYF. As DNA, the CDR3 is TGTGCCAGCAGCGCGTCCATTGGGACCCAGTACTTC.

The sample holds a few counts of this clonotype. A much larger clone lies one base from this, so it may be a read error. V usage is TRBV5-1 and J usage is TRBJ2-1, with TRBD1 as a possible D gene (7 bases). Trimming removed 3 bases from V and 4 bases from J, with 14 bases in between. Germline CDR1 is SGHRS and CDR2 is YFSETQ. The CDR3 consists of 15 residues. The CDR3 region is CASSWVQGGYNEQFF. As DNA, the CDR3 is TGCGCCAGCAGCTGGGTTCAGGGGGGATACAATGAGCAGTTCTTC.

This clonotype was seen only a few times. The chain joins TRBV11-1 to TRBJ2-5; 8 nucleotides line up with TRBD1. Per germline, CDR1 SGHAT and CDR2 FQDESV (reference sequence). The CDR3 is 14 amino acids. V shed 8 bases and J 5 bases; nucleotides not matched to a gene: 10. The CDR3 DNA sequence: TGTGCCAGCTTAGAGACAGGGGATGTCGAGACCCAGTACTTC. Encoded protein: CASLETGDVETQYF. The complete variable domain, with remaining parts taken from reference TRBV11-1 and TRBJ2-5, reads EAEVAQSPRYKITEKSQAVAFWCDPISGHATLYWYRQILGQGPELLVQFQDESVVDDSQLPKDRFSAERLKGVDSTLKIQPAELGDSAMYLCASLETGDVETQYFGPGTRLLVL.

A note on this clonotype: This may stem from a read error, because a much larger clone lies one nucleotide away. This chain links TRBV20-1 with TRBJ2-6; perhaps TRBD2 as D (8 bases). This CDR3 spans 14 amino acids. Looked up from germline, CDR1 is DFQATT and CDR2 is SNEGSKA (reference sequence). CDR3 DNA: TGCAGTGCTCGGGAGGGGGCTGGGACCAACGTCCTGACTTTC. Translation gives CSAREGAGTNVLTF.

The chain carries TRBV30 and TRBJ1-1, with a weak D call TRBD1 (5 bases). The CDR3 contains 13 residues. Germline loops: CDR1 GTSNPN, CDR2 SVGIG (reference sequence). V was clipped by 3 bases and J by 0 bases, with 8 bases between them. The CDR3 DNA reads TGTGCCTGGAGGGGGCAGATGAACACTGAAGCTTTCTTT. Translated: CAWRGQMNTEAFF.

V is TRBV6-1 and J is TRBJ1-1; D is undetermined. V lost 5 bases to trimming and J lost 3 bases, with 10 bases between them. There are 13 residues in the CDR3. Germline lookup yields CDR1 MNHNS and CDR2 SASEGT. The chain's CDR3 is CASSQIRDTEAFF. The CDR3 nucleotides read TGTGCCAGCAGTCAGATTCGCGACACTGAAGCTTTCTTT.

This clonotype was observed a few times. The CDR3 DNA reads as TGTGCCAGCAGCCCTCCTCGGGAGACGAACACTGAAGCTTTCTTT. Protein sequence: CASSPPRETNTEAFF. This chain connects TRBV5-6 to TRBJ1-1; the D is unclear. Looked up from germline, CDR1 is SGHDT and CDR2 is YYEEEE. Trimming stripped 4 bases from V and 1 base from J, with 14 bases between. The CDR3 runs to 15 residues.

The rearrangement uses TRBV6-1 and TRBJ2-7; TRBD1 aligns across 8 bases. This CDR3 spans 16 amino acids. Trimming took 3 bases from V and 5 from J; bases not matched to a gene: 12. Germline CDR1 reads MNHNS; CDR2 reads SASEGT. The CDR3 DNA reads as TGTGCCAGCAGTGATCCGGGACAGGCCGATGGGGACGAGCAGTACTTC. This sequence encodes CASSDPGQADGDEQYF.

The V gene is TRBV28, the J gene TRBJ1-1; unclear D gene. Trimming left V 5 bases short and J 0 bases short, with 16 bases between. The CDR3 spans 16 residues. Looked up from germline, CDR1 is MDHEN and CDR2 is SYDVKM. This chain's CDR3 is CASSPYRGRVNTEAFF. DNA for the CDR3: TGTGCCAGCAGTCCCTACCGAGGACGGGTGAACACTGAAGCTTTCTTT.

The chain joins TRBV10-1 to TRBJ1-2; perhaps TRBD1 as D (6 bases). Deletions cut 4 bases from V and 9 bases from J, with 15 bases between. Germline CDR1 reads WNHNN; CDR2 reads SYGVQD (reference sequence). This CDR3 is 13 amino acids long. Written as DNA, the CDR3 is TGCGCCAGCAGTGTCCACAGGGACGGGAGCTACACCTTC. Translated: CASSVHRDGSYTF.

This clonotype was seen a handful of times. J is TRBJ1-5 and V is TRBV15, with D perhaps matching TRBD1 (5 bases). Looked up from germline, CDR1 is LNHNV and CDR2 is YYDKDF (reference sequence). The V and J ends lost 1 base and 4 bases respectively, with 11 bases between them. There are 15 residues in the CDR3. The CDR3 here is CATSRGWQGNQPQHF. For the CDR3, the DNA is TGTGCCACCAGCAGAGGCTGGCAGGGTAATCAGCCCCAGCATTTT. Variable domain in full (rest from reference TRBV15 and TRBJ1-5): DAMVIQNPRYQVTQFGKPVTLSCSQTLNHNVMYWYQQKSSQAPKLLFHYYDKDFNNEADTPDNFQSRRPNTSFCFLDIRSPGLGDTAMYLCATSRGWQGNQPQHFGDGTRLSIL.

The gene calls are TRBV20-1 and TRBJ2-3, with TRBD2 matching over 7 bases. V was clipped by 7 bases and J by 5 bases; unmatched bases: 9. Germline CDR1 and CDR2: DFQATT and SNEGSKA (reference sequence). The CDR3 sequence is 13 residues long. This CDR3 is CSVLSGNGDTQYF. CDR3 nucleotide sequence: TGCAGTGTACTCAGCGGGAATGGAGATACGCAGTATTTT.

For this clonotype: This may be a read error: a much more frequent sequence differs by one nucleotide. V gene TRBV7-2 combines with J gene TRBJ1-6, with D hard to call. The germline CDR1 and CDR2 sequences are SGHTA and FQGNSA. V lost 3 bases, J lost 6 bases, and 12 bases lay in between. The CDR3 extends over 15 amino acids. The CDR3 region has the DNA TGTGCCAGCAGCTTGCGGGGAAATAGTAATTCACCCCTCCACTTT. It specifies CASSLRGNSNSPLHF.

The chain has TRBV5-1 and TRBJ2-1; perhaps TRBD1 as D (6 bases). The CDR3 covers 14 residues. V gave up 1 base and J gave up 7 bases, with 12 bases separating them. Germline V CDR1 and CDR2: SGHRS, YFSETQ. The CDR3 loop is CASSLTAGANEQFF. The CDR3 DNA is TGCGCCAGCAGCTTGACGGCAGGGGCAAATGAGCAGTTCTTC.

This clonotype was seen just once. One base away lies a much larger clone, so this may be a sequencing read error. This chain uses TRBV5-1 with TRBJ2-5; D is unresolved. This CDR3 spans 13 amino acids. Trimming removed 4 bases at V and 5 bases at J, with 12 bases between. Germline V gene data show CDR1 as SGHRS and CDR2 as YFSETQ. In DNA form, the CDR3 reads TGCGCCAGCAGCGTGGGATCCTACGAGACCCAGTACTTC. It codes for CASSVGSYETQYF. Using reference TRBV5-1 and TRBJ2-5 for the parts outside the CDR3, the full variable domain is KAGVTQTPRYLIKTRGQQVTLSCSPISGHRSVSWYQQTPGQGLQFLFEYFSETQRNKGNFPGRFSGRQFSNSRSEMNVSTLELGDSALYLCASSVGSYETQYFGPGTRLLVL.

The chain links TRBV12-3 or TRBV12-4 to TRBJ2-1; D remains unclear. The CDR3 consists of 14 residues. Between the trimmed V and J ends, which lost 7 bases and 0 bases, there was a span of 10 bases. The CDR3 sequence is CASTLGSSYNEQFF. DNA of the CDR3: TGTGCCAGCACCTTGGGAAGCTCCTACAATGAGCAGTTCTTC.